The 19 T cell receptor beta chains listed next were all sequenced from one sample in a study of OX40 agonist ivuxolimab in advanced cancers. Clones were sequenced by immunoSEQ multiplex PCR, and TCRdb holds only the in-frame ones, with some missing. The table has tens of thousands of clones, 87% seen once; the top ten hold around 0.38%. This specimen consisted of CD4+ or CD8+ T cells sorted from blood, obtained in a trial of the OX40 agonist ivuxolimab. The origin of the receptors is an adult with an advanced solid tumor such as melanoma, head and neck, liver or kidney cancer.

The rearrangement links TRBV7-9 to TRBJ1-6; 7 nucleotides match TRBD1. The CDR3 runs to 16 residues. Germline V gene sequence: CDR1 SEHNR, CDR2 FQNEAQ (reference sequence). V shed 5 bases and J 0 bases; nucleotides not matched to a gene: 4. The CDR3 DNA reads TGTGCCAGCAGCCCAGGGGGAAGCTCCTATAATTCACCCCTCCACTTT. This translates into CASSPGGSSYNSPLHF.

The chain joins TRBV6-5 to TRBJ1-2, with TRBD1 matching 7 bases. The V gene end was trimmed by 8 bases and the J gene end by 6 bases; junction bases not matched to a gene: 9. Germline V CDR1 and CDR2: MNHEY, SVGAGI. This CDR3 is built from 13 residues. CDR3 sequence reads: CASRYRQGDGYTF. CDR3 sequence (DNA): TGTGCCAGCCGCTACAGACAGGGTGATGGCTACACCTTC.

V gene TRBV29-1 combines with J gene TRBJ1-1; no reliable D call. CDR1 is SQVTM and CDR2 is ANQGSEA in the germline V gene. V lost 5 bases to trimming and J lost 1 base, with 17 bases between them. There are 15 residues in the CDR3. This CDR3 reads CSVFGAVGPNTEAFF. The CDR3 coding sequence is TGCAGCGTTTTCGGTGCGGTTGGCCCGAACACTGAAGCTTTCTTT. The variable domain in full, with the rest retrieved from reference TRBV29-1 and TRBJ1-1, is SAVISQKPSRDICQRGTSLTIQCQVDSQVTMMFWYRQQPGQSLTLIATANQGSEATYESGFVIDKFPISRPNLTFSTLTVSNMSPEDSSIYLCSVFGAVGPNTEAFFGQGTRLTVV.

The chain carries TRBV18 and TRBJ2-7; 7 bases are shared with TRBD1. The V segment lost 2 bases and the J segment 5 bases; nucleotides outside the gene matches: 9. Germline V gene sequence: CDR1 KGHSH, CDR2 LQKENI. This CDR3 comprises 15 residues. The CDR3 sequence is CASSPGTADDNEQYF. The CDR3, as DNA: TGTGCCAGCTCACCAGGGACAGCCGACGATAACGAGCAGTACTTC.

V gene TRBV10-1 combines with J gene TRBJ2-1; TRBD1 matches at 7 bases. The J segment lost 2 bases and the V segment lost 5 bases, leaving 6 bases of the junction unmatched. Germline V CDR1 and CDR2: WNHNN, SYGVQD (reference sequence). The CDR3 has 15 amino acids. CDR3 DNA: TGCGCCAGCAGTCCCGCAGGGGGAACCTACAATGAGCAGTTCTTC. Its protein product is CASSPAGGTYNEQFF.

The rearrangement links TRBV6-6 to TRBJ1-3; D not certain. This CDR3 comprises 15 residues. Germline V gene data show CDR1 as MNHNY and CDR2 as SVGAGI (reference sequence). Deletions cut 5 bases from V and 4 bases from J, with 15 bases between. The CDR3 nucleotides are TGTGCCAGCAGTAAATCACGTTCAGCGGGAAACACCATATATTTT. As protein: CASSKSRSAGNTIYF.

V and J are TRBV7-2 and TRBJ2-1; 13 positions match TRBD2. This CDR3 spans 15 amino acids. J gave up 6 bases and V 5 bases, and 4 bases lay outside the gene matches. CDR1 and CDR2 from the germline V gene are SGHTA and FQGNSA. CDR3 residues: CASSPGLAGPNEQFF. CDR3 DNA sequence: TGTGCCAGCAGCCCGGGACTAGCGGGACCCAATGAGCAGTTCTTC.

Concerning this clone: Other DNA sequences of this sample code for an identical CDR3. The CDR3 reads CASSPPLNEQFF. In nucleotides, the CDR3 is TGTGCCAGCTCACCACCTCTCAATGAGCAGTTCTTC. V is TRBV18 and J is TRBJ2-1; D gene uncertain. Germline-derived CDR1 and CDR2 are KGHSH and LQKENI. V was trimmed by 0 bases and J by 6 bases, leaving 3 bases between them. The CDR3 consists of 12 residues.

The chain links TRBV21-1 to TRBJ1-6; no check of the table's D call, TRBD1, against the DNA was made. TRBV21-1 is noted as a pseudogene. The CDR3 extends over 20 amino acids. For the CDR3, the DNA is TGTGCCAGCAGCCCCCCACAACCCCGGGACAGGGGGCTGTATAATTCACCCCTCCACTTT. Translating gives CASSPPQPRDRGLYNSPLHF.

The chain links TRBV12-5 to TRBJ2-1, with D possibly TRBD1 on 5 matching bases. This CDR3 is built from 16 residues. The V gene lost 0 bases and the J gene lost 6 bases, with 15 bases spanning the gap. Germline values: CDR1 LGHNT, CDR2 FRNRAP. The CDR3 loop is CASGLVLGPQSNEQFF. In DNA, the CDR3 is TGTGCTAGTGGTTTGGTATTGGGGCCCCAAAGCAATGAGCAGTTCTTC.

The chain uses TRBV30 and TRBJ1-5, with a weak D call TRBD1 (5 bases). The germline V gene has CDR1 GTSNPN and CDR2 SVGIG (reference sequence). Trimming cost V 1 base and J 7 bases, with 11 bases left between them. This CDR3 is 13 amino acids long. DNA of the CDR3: TGTGCCTGGAGTGATAACTGGGGCCAGCCCCAGCATTTT. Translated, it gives CAWSDNWGQPQHF.

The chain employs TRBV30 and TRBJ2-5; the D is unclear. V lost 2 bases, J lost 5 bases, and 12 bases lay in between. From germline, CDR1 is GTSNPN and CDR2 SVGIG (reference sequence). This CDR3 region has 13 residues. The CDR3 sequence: CAWSKALEETQYF. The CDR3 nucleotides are TGTGCCTGGAGTAAAGCCCTAGAGGAGACCCAGTACTTC.

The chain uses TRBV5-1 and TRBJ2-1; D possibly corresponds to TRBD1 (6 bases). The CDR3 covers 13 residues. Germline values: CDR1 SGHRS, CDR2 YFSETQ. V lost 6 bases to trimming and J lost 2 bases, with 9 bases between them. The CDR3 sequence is CASKDRTYNEQFF. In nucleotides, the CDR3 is TGCGCCAGCAAGGACAGAACCTACAATGAGCAGTTCTTC.

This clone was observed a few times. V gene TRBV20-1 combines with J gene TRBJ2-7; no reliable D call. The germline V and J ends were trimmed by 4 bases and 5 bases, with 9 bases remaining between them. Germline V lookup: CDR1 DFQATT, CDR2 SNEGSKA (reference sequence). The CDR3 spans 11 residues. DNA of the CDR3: TGCAGTGCTATTTATGGGCACGAGCAGTACTTC. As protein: CSAIYGHEQYF.

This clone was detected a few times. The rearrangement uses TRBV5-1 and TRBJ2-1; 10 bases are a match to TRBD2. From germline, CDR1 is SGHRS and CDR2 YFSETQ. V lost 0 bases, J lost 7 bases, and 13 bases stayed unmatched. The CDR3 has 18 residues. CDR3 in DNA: TGCGCCAGCAGCTTGGCCTTTCTAGCGGGAGATCGACAGAATGAGCAGTTCTTC. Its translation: CASSLAFLAGDRQNEQFF.

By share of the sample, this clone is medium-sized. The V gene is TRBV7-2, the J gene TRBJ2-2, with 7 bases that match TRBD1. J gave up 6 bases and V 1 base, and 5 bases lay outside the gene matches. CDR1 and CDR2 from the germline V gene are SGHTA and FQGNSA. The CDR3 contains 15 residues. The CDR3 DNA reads TGTGCCAGCAGCTTAGAGGCAGGGGGTGCCGGGGAGCTGTTTTTT. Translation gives CASSLEAGGAGELFF.

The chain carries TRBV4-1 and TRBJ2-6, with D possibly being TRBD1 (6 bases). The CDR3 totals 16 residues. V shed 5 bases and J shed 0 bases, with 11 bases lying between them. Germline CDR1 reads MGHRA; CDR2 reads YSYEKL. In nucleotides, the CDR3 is TGCGCCAGCAGCACTACAGGGTACTCTGGGGCCAACGTCCTGACTTTC. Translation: CASSTTGYSGANVLTF.

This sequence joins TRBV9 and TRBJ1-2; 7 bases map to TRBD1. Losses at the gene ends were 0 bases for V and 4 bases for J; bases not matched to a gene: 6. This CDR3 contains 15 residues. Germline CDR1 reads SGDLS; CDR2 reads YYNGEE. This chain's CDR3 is CASSVGQGGSYGYTF. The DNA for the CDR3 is TGTGCCAGCAGCGTAGGGCAGGGGGGAAGCTATGGCTACACCTTC.

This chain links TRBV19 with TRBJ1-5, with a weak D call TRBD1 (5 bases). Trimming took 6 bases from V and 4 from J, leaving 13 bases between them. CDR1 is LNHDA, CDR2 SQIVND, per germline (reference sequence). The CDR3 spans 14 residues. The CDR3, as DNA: TGTGCCAGTAGCGACGACAGCAGAAATCAGCCCCAGCATTTT. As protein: CASSDDSRNQPQHF. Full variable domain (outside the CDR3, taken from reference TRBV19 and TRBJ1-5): DGGITQSPKYLFRKEGQNVTLSCEQNLNHDAMYWYRQDPGQGLRLIYYSQIVNDFQKGDIAEGYSVSREKKESFPLTVTSAQKNPTAFYLCASSDDSRNQPQHFGDGTRLSIL.